The clone carrying this T cell receptor (beta chain) has only a few counts. Its antigen remains unidentified. TCRdb reanalysed the 5' RACE reads using MiXCR and keeps one entry per CDR3 protein. The repertoire has a few hundred thousand distinct CDR3 sequences, approximately 7.1% of them found once; the top ten carry roughly 15%. The data are from a study of identical twins. Points from the study as a whole: In cord blood, abundant beta clonotypes had fewer insertions; memory showed no trend.

Per germline, CDR1 SEHNR and CDR2 FQNEAQ (reference sequence). The V end lost 0 bases, the J end lost 6 bases, and 11 bases lay between the germline ends. This CDR3 has 15 amino acids. These same records also appear under a second study, on T cells expressing NK-cell markers. From that second work: Leadership of the CD3+CD56-NKG2C+ fraction also belonged to these clonotypes in a few donors.

This sequence originates from a woman aged 18-29 years in good health. Material for sequencing was CD8+ T cells sorted from blood. The V call is TRBV7-9, the J call TRBJ2-2; D is uncertain. The CDR3 DNA reads as TGTGCCAGCAGCTTAGCCCGAGTAGCAGCCGGGGAGCTGTTTTTT. Translating it yields CASSLARVAAGELFF.